The rows below give T cell receptor beta chains drawn from one sample of a study of blood T cell repertoires in COVID-19. Measured with immunoSEQ multiplex PCR; TCRdb has only the in-frame clones, and not every one. Seen here are about 130,000 clones, around 76% observed once, and the top ten hold over 4.5%. Sample: peripheral blood. Every receptor here comes from a man aged 55 to 69 with acute or convalescent COVID-19. CDR3s include the opening cysteine and the closing phenylalanine or tryptophan. Each record gives: clone size, D gene, V gene, J gene, CDR3 protein, CDR3 DNA. A D gene is named only where the DNA matches it firmly. Some rows have no size entry. The others give once, few or many, or a class for an expanded clone.

-	-	TRBV29-1	TRBJ1-1	CSVRYISDTEAFF	TGCAGCGTTCGATACATCAGCGACACTGAAGCTTTCTTT
-	TRBD2	TRBV10-1	TRBJ2-2	CASSFSGANTGELFF	TGCGCCAGCAGTTTTAGCGGGGCGAACACCGGGGAGCTGTTTTTT
-	-	TRBV6-5	TRBJ1-2	CASSAAAGTYYGYTF	TGTGCCAGCAGCGCCGCGGCCGGGACATACTATGGCTACACCTTC
-	-	TRBV7-9	TRBJ2-6	CASSSAGAFISGANVLTF	TGTGCCAGCAGCTCGGCAGGGGCCTTTATCTCTGGGGCCAACGTCCTGACTTTC
-	-	TRBV5-6	TRBJ2-3	CASSFGSTDTQYF	TGTGCCAGCAGCTTCGGGAGCACAGATACGCAGTATTTT
-	-	TRBV7-8	TRBJ2-2	CASSHKMNTGELFF	TGTGCCAGCAGCCACAAGATGAACACCGGGGAGCTGTTTTTT
-	TRBD2	TRBV11-3	TRBJ2-2	CASRAGTSMAGELFF	TGTGCCAGCAGGGCCGGGACTAGCATGGCCGGGGAGCTGTTTTTT
-	-	TRBV3-1/TRBV3-2	TRBJ1-2	CASSPDRYGGYTF	TGTGCCAGCAGCCCCGACAGGTACGGTGGCTACACCTTC
-	-	TRBV6-5	TRBJ2-7	CASSRESAYEQYF	TGTGCCAGCAGTCGAGAGAGTGCCTACGAGCAGTACTTC
-	-	TRBV6-6	TRBJ2-7	CASSHRGATSSYEQYF	TGTGCCAGCAGTCACCGGGGGGCGACGAGCTCCTACGAGCAGTACTTC
once	TRBD1	TRBV18	TRBJ1-1	CASSPGTGDTEAFF	TGTGCCAGCTCACCAGGGACAGGGGACACTGAAGCTTTCTTT
-	TRBD2	TRBV30	TRBJ2-3	CAWSAGTSGDTQYF	TGTGCCTGGAGCGCCGGGACTAGCGGGGATACGCAGTATTTT
-	-	TRBV13	TRBJ1-2	CASSLLRTANYGYTF	TGTGCCAGCAGCTTACTCCGGACTGCTAACTATGGCTACACCTTC
-	TRBD1	TRBV14	TRBJ2-3	CASSHTGTATDTQYF	TGTGCCAGCAGCCACACCGGGACAGCAACAGATACGCAGTATTTT
-	TRBD2	TRBV10-3	TRBJ2-1	CAISSVGTSGRNEQFF	TGTGCCATCAGTTCCGTAGGGACTAGCGGGAGAAATGAGCAGTTCTTC
-	-	TRBV20-1	TRBJ2-3	CSASRDTQYF	TGCAGTGCTAGTCGTGATACGCAGTATTTT
-	-	TRBV19	TRBJ1-1	CASKDSKNTEAFF	TGTGCCAGTAAAGACAGCAAGAACACTGAAGCTTTCTTT
-	-	TRBV30	TRBJ2-3	CAWSRWGQLADTQYF	TGTGCCTGGAGTCGGTGGGGGCAGTTGGCAGATACGCAGTATTTT
few	TRBD1	TRBV5-1	TRBJ2-5	CASSLDRGPFQETQYF	TGCGCCAGCAGCTTGGACAGGGGGCCGTTCCAAGAGACCCAGTACTTC
-	TRBD1	TRBV29-1	TRBJ1-2	CSATSGQDNYGYTF	TGCAGCGCTACTTCGGGACAGGATAACTATGGCTACACCTTC
-	TRBD2	TRBV12-5	TRBJ2-4	CASGLSHGRGNIQYF	TGTGCTAGTGGTTTGAGCCACGGGAGGGGAAACATTCAGTACTTC
-	TRBD2	TRBV5-1	TRBJ2-2	CASSSGRLAANTGELFF	TGCGCCAGCAGCTCCGGGCGACTAGCGGCGAACACCGGGGAGCTGTTTTTT
few	-	TRBV24-1	TRBJ2-1	CATSDFGGAFRNEQFF	TGTGCCACCAGTGATTTTGGGGGGGCCTTTAGGAATGAGCAGTTCTTC
-	-	TRBV27	TRBJ1-1	CASKQGYTEAFF	TGTGCCAGCAAACAGGGATACACTGAAGCTTTCTTT
few	-	TRBV19	TRBJ1-5	CASTSGTRFNQPQHF	TGTGCCAGTACCTCCGGGACACGGTTCAATCAGCCCCAGCATTTT